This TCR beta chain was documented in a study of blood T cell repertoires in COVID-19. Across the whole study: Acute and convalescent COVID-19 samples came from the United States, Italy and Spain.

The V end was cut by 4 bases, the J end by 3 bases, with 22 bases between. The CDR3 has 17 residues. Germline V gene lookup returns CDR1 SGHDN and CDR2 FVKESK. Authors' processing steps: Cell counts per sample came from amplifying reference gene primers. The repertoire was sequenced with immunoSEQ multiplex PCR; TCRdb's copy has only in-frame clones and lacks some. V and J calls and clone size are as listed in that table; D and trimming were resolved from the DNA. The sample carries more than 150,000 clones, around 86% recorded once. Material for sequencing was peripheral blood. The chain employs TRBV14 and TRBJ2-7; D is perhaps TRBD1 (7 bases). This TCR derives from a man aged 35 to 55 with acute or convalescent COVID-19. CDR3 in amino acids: CASSPAGGYSGYYEQYF. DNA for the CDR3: TGTGCCAGCAGCCCAGCAGGGGGGTATTCAGGTTACTACGAGCAGTACTTC.